This T cell receptor beta chain derives from a study of PD-1 blockade in classical Hodgkin lymphoma. Findings of the study overall: While CD8+ TCR diversity did not rise significantly by C4D1, CD4+ TCR diversity did.

Sequencing used immunoSEQ multiplex PCR; TCRdb keeps in-frame clones, though not all of them. The repertoire holds some 100,000 clones, with roughly 90% as singletons. Between the trimmed V and J ends, which lost 7 bases and 6 bases, there was a span of 9 bases. The CDR3 sequence is 12 residues long. Germline-derived CDR1 and CDR2 are MDHEN and SYDVKM. All patients experienced relapse after autologous stem cell transplantation, and brentuximab vedotin exposure was variable. With respect to this clone: Antigen unknown.

This chain links TRBV28 with TRBJ2-2, with D uncertain. Sample: peripheral blood mononuclear cells (PBMCs), taken at baseline. This sequence originates from a human donor with classical Hodgkin lymphoma. For the CDR3, the DNA is TGTGCCAGCAACACTAAGCCCGGGGAGCTGTTTTTT. It encodes CASNTKPGELFF. The variable domain in full, with the rest retrieved from reference TRBV28 and TRBJ2-2, is DVKVTQSSRYLVKRTGEKVFLECVQDMDHENMFWYRQDPGLGLRLIYFSYDVKMKEKGDIPEGYSVSREKKERFSLILESASTNQTSMYLCASNTKPGELFFGEGSRLTVL.